The 27 T cell receptor beta chains given below trace back to one sample, sequenced in a study of blood T cell repertoires in COVID-19. Generated by immunoSEQ multiplex PCR, the TCRdb table keeps only in-frame clones and is missing some. Among some 320,000 clones listed, around 90% were seen once. Input material: PBMCs or T cells enriched from blood (not recorded which). The receptors originated from a man in his sixties who had recovered from COVID-19.

This chain joins TRBV23-1 and TRBJ2-1; 11 bases line up with TRBD2. TRBV23-1 is marked as an open reading frame, function uncertain. V was clipped by 0 bases and J by 3 bases; unmatched bases: 10. The CDR3 loop spans 19 amino acids. Here the CDR3 DNA reads TGCGCCAGCAGTCAATCGTCGAGTATGGGGACTAGCGGCTACAATGAGCAGTTCTTC. Residues: CASSQSSSMGTSGYNEQFF.

J is TRBJ1-6 and V is TRBV3-1 (or the pseudogene TRBV3-2), with TRBD1 identical over 9 bases. CDR3 length equals 13 residues. J lost 6 bases, V lost 8 bases, and 2 bases had no gene match. Germline V gives CDR1 LGHDT, CDR2 YNNKEL (reference sequence). Written as DNA, the CDR3 is TGTGCCAGCCGGGGACAGGGTAATTCACCCCTCCACTTT. This encodes CASRGQGNSPLHF.

The chain joins TRBV3-1 (or the pseudogene TRBV3-2) to TRBJ1-2, with D possibly being TRBD1 (6 bases). V shed 5 bases and J shed 2 bases, with 15 bases lying between them. Germline V CDR1 and CDR2: LGHDT, YNNKEL (reference sequence). The CDR3 is 15 residues long. Here the CDR3 DNA reads TGTGCCAGCAGCATTGAGAGGGGACACAACTATGGCTACACCTTC. This encodes CASSIERGHNYGYTF.

J is TRBJ1-5 and V is TRBV5-1; D is perhaps TRBD1 (5 bases). V lost 4 bases and J lost 0, with 8 bases in between. Germline V CDR1 and CDR2: SGHRS, YFSETQ. The length of the CDR3 is 14 residues. The CDR3 DNA sequence: TGCGCCAGCAGCCGGGGGGATAGCAATCAGCCCCAGCATTTT. Protein: CASSRGDSNQPQHF.

This sequence joins TRBV4-3 and TRBJ1-3; TRBD1 agrees at 10 bases. Looked up from germline, CDR1 is LGHNA and CDR2 is YSLEER. The length of the CDR3 is 19 residues. Trimming cost V 0 bases and J 0 bases; bases outside gene matches: 8. The DNA of the CDR3 is TGCGCCAGCAGCCAAGATCTGCGGAGACAGGGGGCCTCTGGAAACACCATATATTTT. Its protein product is CASSQDLRRQGASGNTIYF.

CDR3 nucleotides: TGTGCCAGCAGCTTAGTTGGGACTAGCGGGAGGGCCGGTACGCAGTATTTT. Its protein is CASSLVGTSGRAGTQYF. This sequence joins TRBV7-9 and TRBJ2-3; TRBD2 aligns across 16 bases. There are 17 residues in the CDR3. CDR1 and CDR2 from the germline V gene are SEHNR and FQNEAQ (reference sequence). With 1 base clipped from V and 8 bases from J, the junction kept 6 bases outside the gene matches.

The chain combines TRBV5-1 with TRBJ1-2, with D possibly matching TRBD1 (5 bases). The CDR3 is made up of 15 amino acids. The germline V and J ends were trimmed by 0 bases and 3 bases, with 12 bases remaining between them. Germline values: CDR1 SGHRS, CDR2 YFSETQ. The CDR3 sequence is CASSLDGASYYGYTF. The CDR3 DNA sequence: TGCGCCAGCAGCTTGGATGGGGCGTCGTACTATGGCTACACCTTC.

The chain recombines TRBV5-4 with TRBJ1-1; D possibly corresponds to TRBD1 (5 bases). This CDR3 has 15 residues. Germline CDR1 is SGHNT and CDR2 is YYREEE (reference sequence). Trimming shortened V by 5 bases and J by 4 bases, and 18 bases separated the two germline ends. This CDR3 reads CASRPGRGSGTEAFF. DNA for the CDR3: TGTGCCAGCAGGCCCGGCCGGGGGAGTGGCACTGAAGCTTTCTTT.

V and J are TRBV7-2 and TRBJ2-5; a weak D match, TRBD1 (5 bases). Trimming pared 5 bases from V and 5 bases from J, leaving 12 bases between. CDR1 is SGHTA, CDR2 FQGNSA, per germline. The CDR3 has 13 amino acids. CDR3 nucleotide sequence: TGTGCCAGCAGCCCCGTGTGGGGCGAGACCCAGTACTTC. Protein sequence: CASSPVWGETQYF.

The genes are TRBV5-5 and TRBJ2-7, with 11 bases lining up with TRBD1. CDR3 size: 16 residues. V trimming: 1 base; J trimming: 2 bases; junction bases outside the gene matches: 5. Looked up from germline, CDR1 is SGHKS and CDR2 is YYEKEE (reference sequence). CDR3: CASSLYRDRGAYEQYF. DNA of the CDR3: TGTGCCAGCAGCTTGTACCGGGACAGGGGGGCCTACGAGCAGTACTTC.

This clone was seen a handful of times. The CDR3 loop reads CASSTVGQGDGNTF. The CDR3 DNA reads as TGTGCCAGCAGCACAGTAGGACAGGGGGACGGGAACACCTTC. V gene TRBV21-1 combines with J gene TRBJ1-2; TRBD1, the D gene given by the table, was not confirmed from the DNA. TRBV21-1 is described as a pseudogene. CDR3 length equals 14 residues.

This chain uses TRBV6-5 with TRBJ1-2; 8 nucleotides agree with TRBD1. J was trimmed by 6 bases and V by 0 bases; bases with no gene match: 0. CDR3 length: 13 amino acids. Germline V gene sequence: CDR1 MNHEY, CDR2 SVGAGI. CDR3 amino acids: CASSYSTGDGYTF. CDR3 DNA sequence: TGTGCCAGCAGTTACTCGACAGGGGATGGCTACACCTTC.

This sequence joins TRBV7-8 and TRBJ1-1; D ambiguous. Deletions cut 1 base from V and 6 bases from J, with 18 bases between. The CDR3 loop spans 16 amino acids. Per germline, CDR1 SGHVS and CDR2 FQNEAQ. The CDR3, as DNA: TGTGCCAGCAGCTTAGAGCCCTTAGGTTCTGCGGCTGAAGCTTTCTTT. This codes for CASSLEPLGSAAEAFF.

V is TRBV4-1 and J is TRBJ1-5; D unclear. CDR1 and CDR2 (germline): MGHRA, YSYEKL. Between the trimmed V and J ends, which lost 2 bases and 6 bases, there was a span of 14 bases. The CDR3 is made up of 15 amino acids. The CDR3 nucleotides read TGCGCCAGCAGCCAAATAGGACTCGGAGGTCAGCCCCAGCATTTT. Translated: CASSQIGLGGQPQHF.

This rearrangement joins TRBV30 to TRBJ2-5; 10 nucleotides align to TRBD2. This CDR3 spans 12 amino acids. CDR1 and CDR2 from the germline V gene are GTSNPN and SVGIG (reference sequence). After removal of 6 bases from V and 9 bases from J, the junction contained 7 bases not matched to a gene. The CDR3, as DNA: TGTGCCTGCACTAGCGGGGAATGGTCCCAGTACTTC. Amino acid sequence: CACTSGEWSQYF.

This chain uses TRBV11-2 with TRBJ1-6; 9 nucleotides line up with TRBD1. The V and J ends lost 6 bases and 6 bases, in that order; junction bases with no gene match: 9. The CDR3 extends over 16 amino acids. Germline V lookup: CDR1 SGHAT, CDR2 FQNNGV. The CDR3 region is CASRAPGQGRNSPLHF. As DNA, the CDR3 is TGTGCCAGCAGAGCCCCGGGACAGGGTCGTAATTCACCCCTCCACTTT.

The chain couples TRBV18 to TRBJ2-5, with 7 bases identical to TRBD1. This CDR3 has 14 residues. The V gene's germline CDR1 is KGHSH and CDR2 LQKENI. Unmatched junction bases numbered 5, after V lost 6 bases and J lost 1 base. The CDR3 loop reads CASSLGTVQETQYF. The CDR3 nucleotides read TGTGCCAGCTCCCTCGGGACAGTCCAAGAGACCCAGTACTTC.

The chain employs TRBV5-1 and TRBJ2-7; possibly TRBD1 for D (6 bases). The CDR3 has 13 amino acids. CDR1 is SGHRS and CDR2 is YFSETQ in the germline V gene. Trimming shortened V by 5 bases and J by 6 bases, and 15 bases separated the two germline ends. The CDR3 nucleotides are TGCGCCAGCAGTATACAGGGAGAGGGCGAGCAGTACTTC. Residues: CASSIQGEGEQYF.

The V call is TRBV5-6, the J call TRBJ1-5; D ambiguous. Germline-derived CDR1 and CDR2 are SGHDT and YYEEEE. This CDR3 has 15 amino acids. V gave up 1 base and J gave up 0 bases, with 8 bases separating them. The CDR3 DNA reads TGTGCCAGCAGCTTGTCCCCCGGTAGCAATCAGCCCCAGCATTTT. Protein product: CASSLSPGSNQPQHF.

This sequence joins TRBV19 and TRBJ1-6; a weak D match, TRBD1 (6 bases). This CDR3 is 16 amino acids long. Germline CDR1 LNHDA, CDR2 SQIVND (reference sequence). V dropped 2 bases and J dropped 8 bases, with 16 bases sitting between them. The CDR3 sequence is CASSIWVGGEHSPLHF. In nucleotides, the CDR3 is TGTGCCAGTAGTATATGGGTAGGGGGAGAGCATTCACCCCTCCACTTT.

This clone showed up just once. The rearrangement links TRBV19 to TRBJ1-4; D uncertain. Deletions cut 1 base from V and 0 bases from J, with 9 bases between. Germline-derived CDR1 and CDR2 are LNHDA and SQIVND (reference sequence). This CDR3 comprises 16 residues. The chain's CDR3 is CASSIVEYATNEKLFF. The CDR3 DNA reads TGTGCCAGTAGTATAGTAGAATATGCAACTAATGAAAAACTGTTTTTT.

V gene TRBV7-2 combines with J gene TRBJ2-7, with a tentative D call TRBD1 (5 bases). Germline V gives CDR1 SGHTA, CDR2 FQGNSA. This CDR3 comprises 15 residues. V lost 5 bases to trimming and J lost 4 bases, with 18 bases between them. The CDR3 coding sequence is TGTGCCAGCAGCCCACGACCCTTAGGGGTTTACGAGCAGTACTTC. Encoded protein: CASSPRPLGVYEQYF.

The chain uses TRBV3-1 (or the pseudogene TRBV3-2) and TRBJ1-1; possible D gene TRBD1, 6 bases. CDR1 and CDR2 (germline): LGHDT, YNNKEL (reference sequence). There are 12 residues in the CDR3. The V gene lost 1 base and the J gene lost 6 bases, with 6 bases spanning the gap. The CDR3 DNA reads TGTGCCAGCAGCCAAGGGGGGCCTGAAGCTTTCTTT. Translation gives CASSQGGPEAFF.

V gene TRBV29-1 combines with J gene TRBJ1-1; D gene ambiguous. Germline V gene data show CDR1 as SQVTM and CDR2 as ANQGSEA. The CDR3 totals 11 residues. Trimming left V 6 bases short and J 6 bases short, with 11 bases between. For the CDR3, the DNA is TGCAGCGTCGTAGTGTATGCTGAAGCTTTCTTT. This translates into CSVVVYAEAFF.

About this clone itself: The same CDR3 arises from other DNA sequences in this sample as well. The V and J genes are TRBV19 and TRBJ2-5; 7 nucleotides line up with TRBD2. The CDR3 sequence is 13 residues long. V shed 3 bases, J shed 2 bases, and the junction held 0 bases outside the gene matches. Germline V lookup: CDR1 LNHDA, CDR2 SQIVND (reference sequence). CDR3 DNA: TGTGCCAGTAGTATTAGCGGGCAAGAGACCCAGTACTTC. Translated: CASSISGQETQYF.

The chain combines TRBV18 with TRBJ2-7; 9 nucleotides align to TRBD2. The ends lost 2 bases at V and 0 bases at J; junction bases unmatched: 5. The CDR3 loop spans 16 amino acids. Germline assignment: CDR1 KGHSH and CDR2 LQKENI. The CDR3 region has the DNA TGTGCCAGCTCACCAAGGGATAGCGGGAGCTCCTACGAGCAGTACTTC. It is translated as CASSPRDSGSSYEQYF.

The chain links TRBV11-3 to TRBJ2-2; tentative D call: TRBD2 (7 bases). This CDR3 contains 17 residues. Germline CDR1 and CDR2: SGHNT and YENEEA. Trimming cost V 5 bases and J 0 bases, with 16 bases left between them. As DNA, the CDR3 is TGTGCCAGCAGCACCTGGGGGGGGCCTACGAACACCGGGGAGCTGTTTTTT. As protein: CASSTWGGPTNTGELFF.